A single sample gave rise to the 9 T cell receptor beta chains below, sequenced in a study of blood T cell repertoires in COVID-19. Sequencing used immunoSEQ multiplex PCR; TCRdb keeps in-frame clones, though not all of them. The top ten clones hold 11% of a sample with 250,000 to 300,000 clones, approximately 83% of them seen once. Specimen: peripheral blood. The receptor source for this set is a woman in her 70s with acute or convalescent COVID-19.

The chain uses TRBV30 and TRBJ2-3; no reliable D call. The germline V gene encodes CDR1 GTSNPN and CDR2 SVGIG (reference sequence). Trimming took 2 bases from V and 9 from J, leaving 9 bases between them. This CDR3 region has 11 residues. In DNA, the CDR3 is TGTGCCTGGAGTCGAACTCCCACGCAGTATTTT. Protein: CAWSRTPTQYF.

This sequence joins TRBV9 and TRBJ2-7, with TRBD1 identical over 9 bases. This CDR3 comprises 15 residues. Per germline, CDR1 SGDLS and CDR2 YYNGEE. The J segment lost 7 bases and the V segment lost 4 bases, leaving 12 bases of the junction unmatched. The CDR3: CASSSRTGVLGEQYF. The CDR3 DNA sequence: TGTGCCAGCAGCTCTAGGACAGGGGTTTTAGGGGAGCAGTACTTC.

The chain uses TRBV29-1 and TRBJ1-5; D is ambiguous. V lost 4 bases and J 3 bases, leaving 10 bases between the germline ends. Germline assignment: CDR1 SQVTM and CDR2 ANQGSEA. This CDR3 is built from 13 residues. The CDR3 is CSVATRYNQPQHF. CDR3 sequence (DNA): TGCAGCGTTGCCACAAGATACAATCAGCCCCAGCATTTT. The full variable domain, rest sourced from reference TRBV29-1 and TRBJ1-5, is SAVISQKPSRDICQRGTSLTIQCQVDSQVTMMFWYRQQPGQSLTLIATANQGSEATYESGFVIDKFPISRPNLTFSTLTVSNMSPEDSSIYLCSVATRYNQPQHFGDGTRLSIL.

The rearrangement joins TRBV6-5 to TRBJ1-6; 10 bases are shared with TRBD1. The CDR3 totals 16 residues. With V trimmed by 3 bases and J by 9 bases, 8 bases remained unmatched. Germline values: CDR1 MNHEY, CDR2 SVGAGI. CDR3 nucleotides: TGTGCCAGCAGTTATCGTCGGGACAGGGGAGGTTCACCCCTCCACTTT. It is translated as CASSYRRDRGGSPLHF.

The chain is built from TRBV4-1 and TRBJ1-1; D is uncertain. The germline V gene has CDR1 MGHRA and CDR2 YSYEKL. This CDR3 has 15 residues. Trimming took 1 base from V and 5 from J, leaving 14 bases between them. This CDR3 reads CASSQVGGRSTEAFF. The DNA for the CDR3 is TGCGCCAGCAGCCAAGTGGGAGGGAGGTCGACTGAAGCTTTCTTT.

The J gene is TRBJ1-2, the V gene TRBV27, with a tentative D call TRBD1 (5 bases). V was cut by 8 bases and J by 4 bases, with 8 bases left in between. The V gene's germline CDR1 is MNHEY and CDR2 SMNVEV (reference sequence). CDR3 length equals 11 residues. CDR3 residues: CASVQAYGYTF. CDR3 DNA: TGTGCCAGCGTACAGGCCTATGGCTACACCTTC.

The chain couples TRBV5-1 to TRBJ2-3; 7 bases fit TRBD1. This CDR3 comprises 12 residues. In germline, CDR1 is SGHRS, CDR2 YFSETQ. Losses at the gene ends were 3 bases for V and 9 bases for J; bases not matched to a gene: 4. This CDR3 is CASSSTGQTQYF. The CDR3 coding sequence is TGCGCCAGCAGCTCGACAGGGCAGACGCAGTATTTT.

V usage is TRBV30 and J usage is TRBJ1-1; 7 bases fit TRBD1. The CDR3 totals 12 residues. Germline CDR1 and CDR2: GTSNPN and SVGIG (reference sequence). V lost 7 bases, J lost 1 base, and 3 bases stayed unmatched. CDR3 amino acids: CASGQRNTEAFF. DNA of the CDR3: TGTGCCTCGGGACAGCGGAACACTGAAGCTTTCTTT.

The chain couples TRBV29-1 to TRBJ1-5; weak D call: TRBD1 (6 bases). Deletions cut 2 bases from V and 7 bases from J, with 12 bases between. This CDR3 contains 13 residues. Germline V lookup: CDR1 SQVTM, CDR2 ANQGSEA. CDR3 sequence (DNA): TGCAGCGTTGAAATCGGGACACAACAGCCCCAGCATTTT. Its protein product is CSVEIGTQQPQHF.